The 15 T cell receptor beta chains listed next were all sequenced from one sample in a study of T cell repertoires in cytomegalovirus infection. TCRdb used MiXCR to reprocess the reads, holding one entry per CDR3 protein. The profile covers 250,000 to 300,000 distinct CDR3 sequences, with around 20% appearing a single time and 15% to 20% taken by the ten largest. Antigen specificity for these receptors is unknown. The starting material was cultured PBMCs, obtained from culture after CMV antigen stimulation. The source is a human donor in good health (CMV status not recorded). Some clones in this sample may be carry-over from other donors' samples.

There are many counts of this clonotype. V is TRBV7-2 and J is TRBJ2-3; D remains ambiguous. This CDR3 has 16 amino acids. With 2 bases removed from V and 0 bases from J, the gap between germline ends came to 12 bases. Germline V gene lookup returns CDR1 SGHTA and CDR2 FQGNSA. CDR3 amino acids: CASSLMGSISTDTQYF. CDR3 coding DNA: TGTGCCAGCAGCTTAATGGGTAGCATCAGCACAGATACGCAGTATTTT.

This clonotype was seen only a few times. One end of the junction does not line up with germline, which may come from a read error. The chain links TRBV4-1 to TRBJ2-2; TRBD2 agrees at 7 bases. The germline V gene encodes CDR1 MGHRA and CDR2 YSYEKL. The length of the CDR3 is 16 residues. The CDR3 spells CASNWGGTGNTGELFF. The CDR3 DNA is TGTGCCAGCAATTGGGGGGGTACTGGGAACACCGGGGAGCTGTTTTTT.

The V call is TRBV4-2, the J call TRBJ2-7; D unresolved. Per the germline V gene, CDR1 is LGHNA and CDR2 is YNFKEQ. The V end lost 1 base, the J end lost 6 bases, and 22 bases lay between the germline ends. The CDR3 length is 17 residues. The CDR3 coding sequence is TGTGCCAGCAGCCAAGTTGACCGGCTACCCGCCTTTTCCGAGCAGTACTTC. It translates to CASSQVDRLPAFSEQYF.

This clonotype was counted a few times. V and J are TRBV6-2 or TRBV6-3 and TRBJ2-7; no clear D. Trimming pared 2 bases from V and 2 bases from J, leaving 7 bases between. The CDR3 consists of 13 residues. Germline values: CDR1 MNHEY, CDR2 SVGEGT. The DNA of the CDR3 is TGTGCCAGCAGTTACGTCGGTCCCTACGAGCAGTACGTC. This encodes CASSYVGPYEQYV.

The chain uses TRBV7-9 and TRBJ2-5, with 11 bases matching TRBD2. This CDR3 contains 17 residues. The V gene end was trimmed by 3 bases and the J gene end by 2 bases; junction bases not matched to a gene: 8. CDR1 and CDR2 (germline): SEHNR, FQNEAQ (reference sequence). The CDR3 DNA is TGTGCCAGCAGCTTCTTGTTGGGACTAGCGGTTCAAGAGACCCAGTACTTC. Protein: CASSFLLGLAVQETQYF.

This clonotype was found many times. The J gene is TRBJ1-3, the V gene TRBV7-2, with D unresolved. Germline V gene lookup returns CDR1 SGHTA and CDR2 FQGNSA. Trimming cost V 1 base and J 1 base, with 5 bases left between them. CDR3 length: 14 amino acids. In nucleotides, the CDR3 is TGTGCCAGCAGCTTAGGGTGGTCTGGAAACACCATATATTTT. Protein product: CASSLGWSGNTIYF.

This clonotype was counted a few times. The rearrangement uses TRBV7-2 and TRBJ1-2, with 7 bases that match TRBD1. J gave up 7 bases and V 4 bases, and 12 bases lay outside the gene matches. Germline loops: CDR1 SGHTA, CDR2 FQGNSA. This CDR3 region has 15 residues. The chain's CDR3 is CASSSSGQPSGGYTF. The CDR3, as DNA: TGTGCCAGCAGCTCATCGGGACAGCCCTCTGGTGGCTACACCTTC.

J is TRBJ1-6 and V is TRBV20-1; D unclear. Germline V gene lookup returns CDR1 DFQATT and CDR2 SNEGSKA (reference sequence). Trimming removed 2 bases at V and 8 bases at J, with 13 bases between. The CDR3 loop spans 14 amino acids. CDR3 sequence: CSARRVTPHSPLHF. The DNA for the CDR3 is TGCAGTGCTAGAAGGGTGACTCCTCATTCACCCCTCCACTTT.

In this sample, this clonotype turned up a few times. The rearrangement links TRBV5-1 to TRBJ2-1; D not certain. CDR3 length equals 15 residues. V shed 0 bases and J shed 5 bases, with 12 bases lying between them. From germline, CDR1 is SGHRS and CDR2 YFSETQ. The CDR3 sequence: CASSLEVGGHNEQFF. The CDR3 DNA reads TGCGCCAGCAGCTTGGAGGTGGGCGGTCACAATGAGCAGTTCTTC.

This clonotype occurred a few times. The chain couples TRBV7-9 to TRBJ2-5; no reliable D call. The CDR3 totals 14 residues. CDR1 is SEHNR and CDR2 is FQNEAQ in the germline V gene (reference sequence). The ends were cut back, 2 bases at V and 4 bases at J, with 11 bases in the middle. The DNA of the CDR3 is TGTGCCAGCAGCTTAAATGGTCTAGGAGAGACCCAGTACTTC. Its protein is CASSLNGLGETQYF.

The sample holds a few counts of this clonotype. The CDR3 here is CASRSGGERSPLHF. CDR3 nucleotide sequence: TGTGCCAGCAGATCGGGGGGGGAGCGGTCACCCCTCCACTTT. The rearrangement links TRBV6-5 to TRBJ1-6; D is perhaps TRBD1 (5 bases). The germline CDR1 and CDR2 sequences are MNHEY and SVGAGI. This CDR3 comprises 14 residues. The germline V and J ends were trimmed by 6 bases and 10 bases, with 16 bases remaining between them.

This chain links TRBV4-1 with TRBJ2-3; TRBD1 matches at 7 bases. Germline-derived CDR1 and CDR2 are MGHRA and YSYEKL. Germline trimming cut 3 bases from V and 1 base from J; bases unmatched to any gene: 1. The CDR3 extends over 14 amino acids. The CDR3 here is CASSHGQGTDTQYF. CDR3 bases: TGCGCCAGCAGCCATGGACAGGGCACAGATACGCAGTATTTT.

This clonotype was counted between two and nine times. V usage is TRBV12-3 or TRBV12-4 and J usage is TRBJ2-2, with D possibly matching TRBD1 (6 bases). The CDR3 sequence is 14 residues long. Trimming cost V 6 bases and J 4 bases, with 12 bases left between them. CDR3 residues: CASSTGTITGELFF. Here the CDR3 DNA reads TGTGCCAGCAGCACCGGGACAATCACCGGGGAGCTGTTTTTT.

This clonotype was detected a few times. The rearrangement joins TRBV7-6 to TRBJ1-4; D uncertain. The CDR3 has 16 amino acids. The germline gives CDR1 SGHVS, CDR2 FNYEAQ. The V gene lost 1 base and the J gene lost 5 bases, with 14 bases spanning the gap. This CDR3 is CASSLEVGGKNEKLFF. CDR3 DNA sequence: TGTGCCAGCAGCTTAGAGGTTGGAGGGAAGAATGAAAAACTGTTTTTT.

This clonotype has a count of ten or more. The V gene is TRBV7-2, the J gene TRBJ2-5; the match to TRBD2 covers 11 bases. In germline, CDR1 is SGHTA, CDR2 FQGNSA. The CDR3 sequence is 14 residues long. Losses at the gene ends were 4 bases for V and 5 bases for J; bases not matched to a gene: 3. As DNA, the CDR3 is TGTGCCAGCAGCTCAACTAGCGGGAGTGAGACCCAGTACTTC. This codes for CASSSTSGSETQYF.